This T cell receptor (beta chain) was documented in a study of response to subunit inactivated influenza vaccine. TCRdb ran MiXCR on the RT-PCR reads and lists one entry per CDR3 protein. The sample consists of about 480,000 distinct CDR3 sequences, approximately 11% of them appearing once. Only a few counts were recorded for this clonotype. This specimen consisted of PBMCs from blood, obtained more than 35 days after vaccination. This receptor was obtained from a man aged 45-60 years who received an inactivated influenza vaccine.

The CDR3 reads CAISPGRVDQPQHF. The DNA of the CDR3 is TGTGCCATCAGTCCAGGGCGGGTCGATCAGCCCCAGCATTTT. The chain couples TRBV10-3 to TRBJ1-5, with a tentative D call TRBD1 (5 bases). Trimming stripped 5 bases from V and 5 bases from J, with 13 bases between. This CDR3 has 14 amino acids. The germline CDR1 and CDR2 sequences are ENHRY and SYGVKD.